Detailed here is one T cell receptor beta chain. This sample was included in a study of blood T cell repertoires in COVID-19. Clones were read by immunoSEQ multiplex PCR, and TCRdb kept only the in-frame ones, dropping some. The sample gives 200,000 to 250,000 clones, around 82% of which show up once; 3.5% to 4% is in the top ten. V shed 8 bases and J shed 2 bases, with 6 bases lying between them. CDR1 is DFQATT and CDR2 is SNEGSKA in the germline V gene (reference sequence). The CDR3 extends over 10 amino acids. The chain is built from TRBV20-1 and TRBJ1-2; D is possibly TRBD1 (5 bases). Sequencing was performed on peripheral blood. The clonotype originates from an elderly woman with acute or convalescent COVID-19. The CDR3 DNA reads as TGCAGTCCAGGGAACTATGGCTACACCTTC. Its translation is CSPGNYGYTF.